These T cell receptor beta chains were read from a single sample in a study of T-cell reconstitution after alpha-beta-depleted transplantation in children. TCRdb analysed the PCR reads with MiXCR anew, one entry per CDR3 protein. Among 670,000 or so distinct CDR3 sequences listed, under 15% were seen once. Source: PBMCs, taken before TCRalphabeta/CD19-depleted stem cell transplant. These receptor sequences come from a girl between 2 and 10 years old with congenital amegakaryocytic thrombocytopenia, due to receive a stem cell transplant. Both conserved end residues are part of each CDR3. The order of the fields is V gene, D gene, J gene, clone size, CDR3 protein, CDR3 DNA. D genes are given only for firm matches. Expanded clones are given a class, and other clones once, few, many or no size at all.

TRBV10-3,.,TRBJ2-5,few,CAISDPAWEETQYF,TGTGCCATCAGTGACCCCGCTTGGGAGGAGACCCAGTACTTC
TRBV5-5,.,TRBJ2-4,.,CASGLGGLRAKNIQYF,TGTGCCAGCGGCCTGGGGGGCCTCCGCGCCAAAAACATTCAGTACTTC
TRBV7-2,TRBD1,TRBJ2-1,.,CASSPRTGGAYNEQFF,TGTGCCAGCAGCCCGAGGACAGGGGGGGCCTACAATGAGCAGTTCTTC
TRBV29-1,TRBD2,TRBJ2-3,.,CSVATGTSGAKQYF,TGCAGCGTAGCGACCGGGACTAGCGGGGCCAAGCAGTATTTT
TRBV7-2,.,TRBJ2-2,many,CASSLAWPRTGELFF,TGTGCCAGCAGCTTAGCGTGGCCGAGAACCGGGGAGCTGTTTTTT
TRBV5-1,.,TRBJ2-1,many,CASSSIGAGKFYNEQFF,TGCGCCAGCAGCTCTATCGGAGCGGGCAAGTTCTACAATGAGCAGTTCTTC
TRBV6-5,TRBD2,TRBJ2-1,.,CASSYSWASGANEQFF,TGTGCCAGCAGTTACTCTTGGGCTAGCGGGGCAAATGAGCAGTTCTTC
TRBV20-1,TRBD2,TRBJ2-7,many,CSAGGLAFHEQYF,TGCAGTGCTGGGGGACTAGCGTTCCACGAGCAGTACTTC
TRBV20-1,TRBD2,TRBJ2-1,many,CSARDNRPAGVDEQFF,TGCAGTGCTAGAGATAACAGGCCTGCGGGAGTAGATGAGCAGTTCTTC
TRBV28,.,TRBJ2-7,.,CASSFAGATYEQYF,TGTGCCAGCAGTTTTGCGGGGGCTACCTACGAGCAGTACTTC
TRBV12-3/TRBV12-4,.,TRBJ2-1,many,CASSFSGVSYNEQFF,TGTGCCAGCAGTTTTAGCGGAGTCTCCTACAATGAGCAGTTCTTC
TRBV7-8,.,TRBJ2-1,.,CASSLARLEGATYNEQFF,TGTGCCAGCAGCTTAGCGCGGTTGGAGGGAGCGACCTACAATGAGCAGTTCTTC
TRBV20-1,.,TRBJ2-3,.,CSAYRFELVADTQYF,TGCAGTGCTTACCGTTTCGAGCTGGTCGCAGATACGCAGTATTTT
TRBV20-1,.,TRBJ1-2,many,CSASTASYGYTF,TGCAGTGCTAGTACAGCGAGCTATGGCTACACCTTC
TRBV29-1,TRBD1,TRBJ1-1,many,CSVVSDRVGTEAFF,TGCAGCGTTGTCTCCGACAGGGTGGGCACTGAAGCTTTCTTT
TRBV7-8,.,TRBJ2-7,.,CASIPSPGRGSEQYF,TGTGCCAGCATCCCCTCGCCGGGGCGAGGTAGCGAGCAGTACTTC
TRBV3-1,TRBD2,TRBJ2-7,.,CASSQDPLLVGGAYEQYF,TGTGCCAGCAGCCAAGATCCCCTTCTTGTGGGAGGGGCCTACGAGCAGTACTTC
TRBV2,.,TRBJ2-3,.,CASISGLSTDTQYF,TGTGCCAGCATAAGCGGACTTAGCACAGATACGCAGTATTTT
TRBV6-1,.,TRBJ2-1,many,CAEASAGYNEQFF,TGTGCCGAGGCGTCGGCTGGGTACAATGAGCAGTTCTTC
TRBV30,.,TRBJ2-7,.,CAWGRPGLYEQYF,TGTGCCTGGGGTAGACCGGGCCTCTACGAGCAGTACTTC
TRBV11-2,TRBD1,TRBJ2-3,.,CASSSTPGQDFHTDTQYF,TGTGCCAGCAGCTCAACTCCGGGACAGGACTTTCACACAGATACGCAGTATTTT
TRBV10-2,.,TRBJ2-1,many,CASSGEWDFAYNEQFF,TGCGCCAGCAGTGGAGAGTGGGACTTCGCCTACAATGAGCAGTTCTTC
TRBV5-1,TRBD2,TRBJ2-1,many,CASSRLAGGHNEQFF,TGCGCCAGCAGCCGACTAGCGGGAGGCCACAATGAGCAGTTCTTC
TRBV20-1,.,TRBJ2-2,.,CSARVSNSANTGELFF,TGCAGTGCTAGAGTTTCGAATAGCGCTAACACCGGGGAGCTGTTTTTT
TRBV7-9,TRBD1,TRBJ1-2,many,CASSLTGAGYGYTF,TGTGCCAGCAGCTTAACAGGGGCCGGCTATGGCTACACCTTC
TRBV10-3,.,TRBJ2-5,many,CASQAIGDLGDQYF,TGTGCCTCCCAAGCCATCGGCGACCTGGGGGACCAGTACTTC
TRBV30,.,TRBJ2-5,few,CAWSATRIQETQYF,TGTGCCTGGAGTGCGACTAGAATTCAAGAGACCCAGTACTTC